The 30 T cell receptor beta chains in this list originate from one sample, sequenced in a study of neurological immune-mediated disorders. Time point indicated: longitudinal time-point 1 (baseline). One entry per CDR3 protein, called by TCRdb with MiXCR from the 5' RACE reads. The data contain around 71,000 distinct CDR3 sequences, roughly an eighth of them singletons. Sequenced material: PBMCs. Receptors were obtained from a female donor with HTLV-1-associated myelopathy (HAM/TSP).

This clonotype was counted ten times or more. The chain combines TRBV28 with TRBJ2-3; D assignment may be TRBD1 or TRBD2 (5 bases each). Germline V gene sequence: CDR1 MDHEN, CDR2 SYDVKM. Trimming removed 0 bases from V and 0 bases from J, with 7 bases in between. CDR3 size: 15 residues. In DNA form, the CDR3 reads TGTGCCAGCAGTTTATGGGGGGTCAGCACAGATACGCAGTATTTT. This codes for CASSLWGVSTDTQYF.

V and J are TRBV20-1 and TRBJ2-3; D is undetermined. This CDR3 comprises 12 residues. Trimming pared 4 bases from V and 4 bases from J, leaving 9 bases between. Germline V CDR1 and CDR2: DFQATT, SNEGSKA (reference sequence). CDR3 loop: CSATTTADTQYF. CDR3 nucleotide sequence: TGCAGTGCTACCACAACGGCAGATACGCAGTATTTT.

This clonotype was observed at least ten times. This chain connects TRBV29-1 to TRBJ1-1, with a weak D call TRBD1 (6 bases). CDR1 is SQVTM and CDR2 is ANQGSEA in the germline V gene. Trimming cost V 6 bases and J 4 bases, with 15 bases left between them. This CDR3 contains 13 residues. CDR3 bases: TGCAGCGTCGGGGGGGGGCCGGGCACTGAAGCTTTCTTT. Translation gives CSVGGGPGTEAFF.

V usage is TRBV6-5 and J usage is TRBJ2-1; TRBD2 agrees at 7 bases. V shed 4 bases and J 2 bases; nucleotides not matched to a gene: 8. The germline V gene has CDR1 MNHEY and CDR2 SVGAGI. The CDR3 length is 16 residues. Here the CDR3 reads CASSSRLGGAYNEQFF. The CDR3 DNA reads as TGTGCCAGCAGTTCTCGATTGGGGGGGGCCTACAATGAGCAGTTCTTC.

This clonotype was recorded at least ten times. V gene TRBV20-1 combines with J gene TRBJ2-5; D is possibly TRBD2 (6 bases). The V gene lost 5 bases and the J gene lost 4 bases, with 8 bases spanning the gap. CDR1 and CDR2 from the germline V gene are DFQATT and SNEGSKA (reference sequence). This CDR3 is built from 11 residues. CDR3 loop: CSAAGRETQYF. Written as DNA, the CDR3 is TGCAGTGCTGCGGGGCGAGAGACCCAGTACTTC.

There are many counts of this clonotype. This rearrangement joins TRBV24-1 to TRBJ2-2; 7 bases match TRBD1. CDR3 length: 15 residues. V lost 4 bases, J lost 4 bases, and 5 bases stayed unmatched. Germline V gives CDR1 KGHDR, CDR2 SFDVKD. CDR3 coding DNA: TGTGCCACCAGTGACCCTAACAGGGGCACCGGGGAGCTGTTTTTT. It yields the protein CATSDPNRGTGELFF.

In regard to this clonotype: No conserved phenylalanine or tryptophan is present at the end of the CDR3, so a read error is the likely explanation. Because the CDR3's place on the DNA is in doubt, the DNA is left out and the CDR3 is given as listed by TCRdb. The J gene is TRBJ2-7, the V gene TRBV28; TRBD1, as called in the table, went unchecked against the DNA. Germline values: CDR1 MDHEN, CDR2 SYDVKM. Including both end residues, the CDR3 is 15 amino acids long. The CDR3: CASSPPTGARYEQHL.

This clonotype was recorded a few times. This rearrangement joins TRBV27 to TRBJ2-7, with 7 bases identical to TRBD1. V trimming: 4 bases; J trimming: 4 bases; junction bases outside the gene matches: 10. The germline gives CDR1 MNHEY, CDR2 SMNVEV (reference sequence). This CDR3 spans 15 amino acids. CDR3 DNA sequence: TGTGCCAGCAGTTCGGCCGGGACAGCCCTATACGAGCAGTACTTC. It encodes CASSSAGTALYEQYF.

This clonotype was picked up many times. The V gene is TRBV10-3, the J gene TRBJ1-6, with D unresolved. The CDR3 has 16 amino acids. Germline V gives CDR1 ENHRY, CDR2 SYGVKD. The ends were cut back, 4 bases at V and 0 bases at J, with 10 bases in the middle. The CDR3 DNA follows: TGTGCCATCAGTGCCATAGGTAGCTCCTATAATTCACCCCTCCACTTT. This translates into CAISAIGSSYNSPLHF.

This clonotype was picked up many times. The J gene is TRBJ2-3, the V gene TRBV5-1; D uncertain. Germline V gene sequence: CDR1 SGHRS, CDR2 YFSETQ. Trimming left V 0 bases short and J 0 bases short, with 5 bases between. The CDR3 length is 14 residues. The CDR3 nucleotides are TGCGCCAGCAGCTTGGCCCCCAGCACAGATACGCAGTATTTT. Residues: CASSLAPSTDTQYF.

J is TRBJ2-2 and V is TRBV18; TRBD2 matches 10 bases. Germline CDR1 is KGHSH and CDR2 is LQKENI. J was trimmed by 4 bases and V by 2 bases; bases with no gene match: 10. This CDR3 has 18 amino acids. The CDR3 DNA follows: TGTGCCAGCTCACCAACTACACTAGCGGGGACTGCCACCGGGGAGCTGTTTTTT. Amino acids: CASSPTTLAGTATGELFF.

This clonotype was counted many times. V is TRBV28 and J is TRBJ2-7; D is perhaps TRBD1 (6 bases). Looked up from germline, CDR1 is MDHEN and CDR2 is SYDVKM. The V and J ends lost 5 bases and 7 bases respectively, with 18 bases between them. The CDR3 is 14 amino acids. This chain's CDR3 is CASSPGQSLGEQYF. The CDR3 coding sequence is TGTGCCAGCAGTCCCGGACAGTCTCTAGGAGAGCAGTACTTC.

This clonotype was detected many times. The rearrangement uses TRBV20-1 and TRBJ2-7; D not resolved. The CDR3 has 11 amino acids. V was clipped by 6 bases and J by 3 bases, with 9 bases between them. The V gene's germline CDR1 is DFQATT and CDR2 SNEGSKA (reference sequence). The CDR3 region is CSAHPFYEQYF. The CDR3 bases are TGCAGTGCCCATCCGTTCTACGAGCAGTACTTC.

This clonotype was picked up many times. The chain couples TRBV7-9 to TRBJ1-4, with D unclear. The germline gives CDR1 SEHNR, CDR2 FQNEAQ (reference sequence). The length of the CDR3 is 13 residues. Between the trimmed V and J ends, which lost 4 bases and 8 bases, there was a span of 11 bases. The CDR3: CASSSYRKEKLFF. For the CDR3, the DNA is TGTGCCAGCAGCTCATACAGAAAGGAAAAACTGTTTTTT.

This clonotype was observed at least ten times. The chain recombines TRBV29-1 with TRBJ2-7; TRBD1 is a possible D gene (6 bases). Trimming took off 7 bases at V and 6 bases at J, with 16 bases between the two ends. The CDR3 is 12 amino acids. Per the germline V gene, CDR1 is SQVTM and CDR2 is ANQGSEA. In nucleotides, the CDR3 is TGCAGCGCCACACAGGGAACTCTCGAGCAGTACTTC. Translated: CSATQGTLEQYF.

This clonotype was detected ten times or more. The gene calls are TRBV5-1 and TRBJ2-4; a possible D gene is TRBD1 (6 bases). V lost 1 base and J 6 bases, leaving 11 bases between the germline ends. The CDR3 is 14 amino acids. Germline CDR1 SGHRS, CDR2 YFSETQ. The CDR3, as DNA: TGCGCCAGCAGCTTGTCAGGGGATGCAAACATTCAGTACTTC. As protein: CASSLSGDANIQYF. The whole variable domain, remainder taken from reference TRBV5-1 and TRBJ2-4, is KAGVTQTPRYLIKTRGQQVTLSCSPISGHRSVSWYQQTPGQGLQFLFEYFSETQRNKGNFPGRFSGRQFSNSRSEMNVSTLELGDSALYLCASSLSGDANIQYFGAGTRLSVL.

This clonotype was observed many times. CDR3 nucleotides: TGTGCCAGCAGTTACGGATCCGGGACTAGTTCGTTCTTC. It translates to CASSYGSGTSSFF. This rearrangement joins TRBV6-5 to TRBJ2-1, with TRBD2 identical over 8 bases. Trimming removed 2 bases from V and 15 bases from J; junction bases left unmatched: 9. This CDR3 region has 13 residues. Germline lookup yields CDR1 MNHEY and CDR2 SVGAGI.

In this sample, this clonotype turned up many times. The V call is TRBV28, the J call TRBJ1-5, with D possibly TRBD1 on 5 matching bases. CDR1 is MDHEN and CDR2 is SYDVKM in the germline V gene. The germline V and J ends were trimmed by 1 base and 7 bases, with 8 bases remaining between them. CDR3 length equals 13 residues. Here the CDR3 reads CASSLLGVQPQHF. CDR3 nucleotide sequence: TGTGCCAGCAGTTTATTGGGGGTCCAGCCCCAGCATTTT.

By its share, this clonotype is medium-sized. The chain carries TRBV28 and TRBJ2-7; D possibly corresponds to TRBD1 (5 bases). V was trimmed by 1 base and J by 5 bases, leaving 12 bases between them. The CDR3 contains 14 residues. Germline CDR1 reads MDHEN; CDR2 reads SYDVKM. In DNA, the CDR3 is TGTGCCAGCAGTTTATACCAGGGAAGGAACGAGCAGTACTTC. Encoded protein: CASSLYQGRNEQYF.

This clonotype was counted many times. The chain uses TRBV4-1 and TRBJ2-7; TRBD2 is a possible D gene (6 bases). This CDR3 has 16 amino acids. V shed 0 bases and J shed 4 bases, with 16 bases lying between them. Per germline, CDR1 MGHRA and CDR2 YSYEKL. As DNA, the CDR3 is TGCGCCAGCAGCCAAGATGTCGGGGACTCGAATTACGAGCAGTACTTC. It is translated as CASSQDVGDSNYEQYF.

The sample holds many counts of this clonotype. The chain joins TRBV27 to TRBJ2-1, with unresolved D. The ends were cut back, 2 bases at V and 5 bases at J, with 7 bases in the middle. The germline gives CDR1 MNHEY, CDR2 SMNVEV (reference sequence). The CDR3 loop spans 13 amino acids. This CDR3 reads CASSLMTDNEQFF. DNA for the CDR3: TGTGCCAGCAGTTTAATGACGGACAATGAGCAGTTCTTC.

The J gene is TRBJ2-4, the V gene TRBV3-1; unclear D gene. The CDR3 is 13 amino acids. CDR1 is LGHDT, CDR2 YNNKEL, per germline (reference sequence). The ends were cut back, 3 bases at V and 5 bases at J, with 8 bases in the middle. In nucleotides, the CDR3 is TGTGCCAGCAGCCAGGGTCGGGAAAACATTCAGTACTTC. Protein product: CASSQGRENIQYF.

The sample holds many counts of this clonotype. The V gene is TRBV28, the J gene TRBJ2-7, with TRBD1 matching over 9 bases. Unmatched junction bases numbered 9, after V lost 2 bases and J lost 1 base. Looked up from germline, CDR1 is MDHEN and CDR2 is SYDVKM. CDR3 size: 17 residues. This chain's CDR3 is CASSLESGTGFSYEQYF. Written as DNA, the CDR3 is TGTGCCAGCAGTTTAGAGTCCGGGACAGGGTTTTCCTACGAGCAGTACTTC.

This clonotype was recorded many times. The chain carries TRBV28 and TRBJ2-3; 10 bases agree with TRBD1. The germline V gene encodes CDR1 MDHEN and CDR2 SYDVKM. J was trimmed by 6 bases and V by 5 bases; bases with no gene match: 8. CDR3 length: 15 residues. The CDR3 is CASSIRGTGVDTQYF. The DNA for the CDR3 is TGTGCCAGCAGTATCCGGGGGACAGGGGTTGATACGCAGTATTTT.

This clonotype was recorded many times. V and J are TRBV12-3 or TRBV12-4 and TRBJ1-2; possible D gene TRBD1, 5 bases. Trimming left V 6 bases short and J 6 bases short, with 14 bases between. CDR3 size: 13 residues. CDR3 nucleotides: TGTGCCAGCAGCTTCCGGCTACAGGATGGCTACACCTTC. Protein product: CASSFRLQDGYTF.

This clonotype was observed many times. The V call is TRBV20-1, the J call TRBJ1-1; 8 nucleotides align to TRBD1. J lost 2 bases, V lost 3 bases, and 8 bases had no gene match. The CDR3 runs to 15 residues. The germline V gene encodes CDR1 DFQATT and CDR2 SNEGSKA (reference sequence). The CDR3 loop reads CSASAGGYGNTEAFF. The CDR3 bases are TGCAGTGCTAGTGCAGGGGGCTACGGAAACACTGAAGCTTTCTTT.

Many counts were recorded for this clonotype. The chain carries TRBV12-3 or TRBV12-4 and TRBJ2-2; 9 bases line up with TRBD2. The CDR3 consists of 15 residues. The junction had 3 bases not matched to a gene; V was cut back by 6 bases and J by 1 base. CDR3 protein: CASRFSGGNTGELFF. The DNA of the CDR3 is TGTGCCAGCAGATTTAGCGGGGGGAACACCGGGGAGCTGTTTTTT.

As to this clonotype: Mismatch with germline at one junction end may stem from a read error. The chain is built from TRBV9 and TRBJ2-2, with 7 bases lining up with TRBD1. The germline V gene encodes CDR1 SGDLS and CDR2 YYNGEE. The CDR3 consists of 14 residues. CDR3 residues: CASSVGTVTVELFF. The CDR3 DNA is TGTGCCAGCAGTGTCGGGACAGTCACCGTGGAGCTGTTTTTT.

This clonotype was recorded a few times. CDR3 protein: CASSSKAVRGDNWFDEQFF. In DNA form, the CDR3 reads TGTGCCAGCAGCTCAAAGGCGGTACGGGGAGACAATTGGTTCGATGAGCAGTTCTTC. The chain is built from TRBV7-8 and TRBJ2-1; D is perhaps TRBD2 (5 bases). V lost 4 bases to trimming and J lost 8 bases, with 30 bases between them. Germline V gives CDR1 SGHVS, CDR2 FQNEAQ. The CDR3 extends over 19 amino acids. Together with reference TRBV7-8 and TRBJ2-1, the CDR3 gives the full variable domain: GAGVSQSPRYKVAKRGQDVALRCDPISGHVSLFWYQQALGQGPEFLTYFQNEAQLDKSGLPSDRFFAERPEGSVSTLKIQRTQQEDSAVYLCASSSKAVRGDNWFDEQFFGPGTRLTVL.

This clonotype was seen a few times. This chain joins TRBV5-1 and TRBJ2-1, with TRBD2 matching over 12 bases. Losses at the gene ends were 4 bases for V and 4 bases for J; bases not matched to a gene: 6. The germline gives CDR1 SGHRS, CDR2 YFSETQ. The CDR3 extends over 16 amino acids. Here the CDR3 reads CASSPRLAGDYNEQFF. The CDR3 DNA sequence: TGCGCCAGCAGCCCCCGACTAGCGGGGGATTACAATGAGCAGTTCTTC.